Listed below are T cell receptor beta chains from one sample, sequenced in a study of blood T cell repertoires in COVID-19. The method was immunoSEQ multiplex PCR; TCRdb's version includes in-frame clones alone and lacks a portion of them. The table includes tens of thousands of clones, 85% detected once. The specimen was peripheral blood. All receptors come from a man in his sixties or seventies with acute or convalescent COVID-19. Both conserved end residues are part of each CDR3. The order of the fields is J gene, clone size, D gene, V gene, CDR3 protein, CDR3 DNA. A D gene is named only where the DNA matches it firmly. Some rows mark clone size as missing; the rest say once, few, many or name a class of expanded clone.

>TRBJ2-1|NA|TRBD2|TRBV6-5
CASSSGTSYNEQFF
TGTGCCAGCAGCTCCGGGACTAGTTACAATGAGCAGTTCTTC
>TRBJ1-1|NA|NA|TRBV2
CASSQRRWRDTEAFF
TGTGCCAGCAGCCAAAGACGCTGGAGGGACACTGAAGCTTTCTTT
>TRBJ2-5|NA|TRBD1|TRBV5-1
CASRPTWTGEETQYF
TGCGCCAGCAGGCCTACCTGGACAGGGGAAGAGACCCAGTACTTC
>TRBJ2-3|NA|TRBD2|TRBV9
CASSVGLAGGLSTDTQYF
TGTGCCAGCAGCGTAGGGCTAGCGGGGGGCCTTAGCACAGATACGCAGTATTTT
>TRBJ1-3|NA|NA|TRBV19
CASSSGQLSSGNTIYF
TGTGCCAGTAGCAGTGGACAGCTTTCCTCTGGAAACACCATATATTTT
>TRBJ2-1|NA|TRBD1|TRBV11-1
CASSSRDRGGQFF
TGTGCCAGCAGCTCTAGAGACAGGGGAGGGCAGTTCTTC
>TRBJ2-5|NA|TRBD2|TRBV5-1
CASSVIAGSEGTQYF
TGCGCCAGCAGCGTTATAGCGGGGAGTGAGGGGACCCAGTACTTC
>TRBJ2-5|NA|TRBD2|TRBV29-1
CSVDRLADQETQYF
TGCAGCGTTGATCGGCTAGCGGACCAAGAGACCCAGTACTTC
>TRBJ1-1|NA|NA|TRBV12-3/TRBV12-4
CASSPLPAGGAFF
TGTGCCAGCAGTCCACTTCCCGCAGGTGGTGCTTTCTTT
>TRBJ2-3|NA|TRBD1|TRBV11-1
CASSSPGTGGTDTQYF
TGTGCCAGCAGCTCACCCGGGACAGGGGGGACAGATACGCAGTATTTT
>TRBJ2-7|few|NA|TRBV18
CASSPVHKGEQYF
TGTGCCAGCTCACCTGTACATAAGGGGGAGCAGTACTTC
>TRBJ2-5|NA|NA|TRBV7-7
CASSGKEGETQYF
TGTGCTAGCTCCGGGAAAGAGGGAGAGACCCAGTACTTC
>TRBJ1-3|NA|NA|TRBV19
CASSPRQVAGNTIYF
TGTGCCAGTAGTCCCCGACAGGTCGCAGGAAACACCATATATTTT
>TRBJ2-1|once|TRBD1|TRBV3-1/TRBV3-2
CASSASGTGNYNEQFF
TGTGCCAGCAGCGCGTCCGGGACAGGGAACTACAATGAGCAGTTCTTC
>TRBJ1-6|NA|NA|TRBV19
CASSLARGISYNSPLHF
TGTGCCAGTAGCTTGGCAAGGGGCATTTCCTATAATTCACCCCTCCACTTT
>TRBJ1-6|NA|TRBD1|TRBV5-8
CASSFHRGTYNSPLHF
TGTGCCAGCAGCTTTCACAGGGGAACCTATAATTCACCCCTCCACTTT
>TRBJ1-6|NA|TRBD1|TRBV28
CASSPLQGAPRGNSPLHF
TGTGCCAGCAGCCCTTTACAGGGGGCGCCGAGGGGGAATTCACCCCTCCACTTT
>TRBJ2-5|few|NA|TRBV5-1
CASSEQPQETQYF
TGCGCCAGCAGCGAACAGCCCCAAGAGACCCAGTACTTC
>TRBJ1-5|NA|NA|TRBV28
CASSLGGESLPQHF
TGTGCCAGCAGTTTAGGAGGAGAGAGTCTCCCCCAGCATTTT
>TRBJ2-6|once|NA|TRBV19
CASSRGHSGANVLTF
TGTGCCAGTAGTAGGGGACATTCTGGGGCCAACGTCCTGACTTTC
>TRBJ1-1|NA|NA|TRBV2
CASSETRSNTEAFF
TGTGCCAGCAGTGAAACCAGGTCGAACACTGAAGCTTTCTTT
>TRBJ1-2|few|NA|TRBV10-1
CASSESRSGMGYGYTF
TGCGCCAGCAGTGAGTCCAGGTCGGGGATGGGCTATGGCTACACCTTC
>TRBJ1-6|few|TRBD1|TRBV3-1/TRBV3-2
CASSQGDSQYSPLHF
TGTGCCAGCAGCCAAGGGGACAGCCAATATTCACCCCTCCACTTT
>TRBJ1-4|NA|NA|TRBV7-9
CASGHNRFGEKLFF
TGTGCCAGCGGACACAACAGGTTCGGTGAAAAACTGTTTTTT
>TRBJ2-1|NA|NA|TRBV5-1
CASSPLAGQYNEQFF
TGCGCCAGCAGCCCGCTGGCGGGGCAGTACAATGAGCAGTTCTTC
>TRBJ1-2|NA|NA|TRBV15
CATSRDRGYGYTF
TGTGCCACCAGCAGAGATCGGGGCTATGGCTACACCTTC
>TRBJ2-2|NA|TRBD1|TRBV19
CASSWGQGAGELFF
TGTGCCAGTAGTTGGGGACAGGGAGCCGGGGAGCTGTTTTTT
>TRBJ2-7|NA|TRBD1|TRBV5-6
CASFGQGSYEQYF
TGTGCCAGCTTCGGACAGGGGTCCTACGAGCAGTACTTC
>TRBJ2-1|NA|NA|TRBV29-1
CTMRRGSHEQFF
TGCACCATGCGGAGAGGTTCGCATGAGCAGTTCTTC
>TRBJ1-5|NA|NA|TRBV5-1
CASSLGLGQQPQHF
TGCGCCAGCAGCTTGGGCCTGGGCCAGCAGCCCCAGCATTTT
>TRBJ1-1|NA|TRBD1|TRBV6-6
CASSPQGALGTEAFF
TGTGCCAGCAGTCCCCAGGGGGCGCTGGGCACTGAAGCTTTCTTT
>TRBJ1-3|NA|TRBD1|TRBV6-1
CASSGAGTASDTIYF
TGTGCCAGCAGTGGAGCCGGGACAGCAAGCGACACCATATATTTT
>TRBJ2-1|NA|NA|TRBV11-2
CASSFGGGAYNEQFF
TGTGCCAGCAGCTTTGGGGGGGGCGCCTACAATGAGCAGTTCTTC
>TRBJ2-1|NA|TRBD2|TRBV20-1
CSASSSGTSEQFF
TGCAGTGCTAGTTCGAGCGGGACCTCAGAGCAGTTCTTC
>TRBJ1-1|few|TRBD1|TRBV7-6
CASSYLPGQGRGTEAFF
TGTGCCAGCAGCTACCTACCGGGACAGGGAAGAGGTACTGAAGCTTTCTTT
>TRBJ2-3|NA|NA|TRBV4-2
CASSAWGQQTDTQYF
TGTGCCAGCAGCGCTTGGGGGCAGCAGACGGATACGCAGTATTTT
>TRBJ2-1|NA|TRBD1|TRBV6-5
CASRGDRRYNEQFF
TGTGCCAGCAGAGGGGACAGGAGATACAATGAGCAGTTCTTC
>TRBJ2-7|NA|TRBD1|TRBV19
CASSIRQGDYEQYF
TGTGCCAGTAGTATCCGACAGGGGGACTACGAGCAGTACTTC
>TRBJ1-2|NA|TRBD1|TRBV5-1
CASSFDGQDYGYTF
TGCGCCAGCAGTTTTGATGGACAGGACTATGGCTACACCTTC
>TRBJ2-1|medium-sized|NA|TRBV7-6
CASSPLRGGYNEQFF
TGTGCCAGCAGCCCTCTTAGAGGGGGTTACAATGAGCAGTTCTTC
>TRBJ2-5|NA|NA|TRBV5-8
CASSFQGAPVGTQYF
TGTGCCAGCAGCTTTCAAGGGGCGCCAGTTGGGACCCAGTACTTC
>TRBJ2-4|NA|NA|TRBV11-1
CASSLADTSKNIQYF
TGTGCCAGCAGCTTAGCGGACACAAGCAAAAACATTCAGTACTTC
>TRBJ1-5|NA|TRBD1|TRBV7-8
CASSGLFRGVNQPQHF
TGTGCCAGCAGCGGGCTCTTCAGGGGGGTAAATCAGCCCCAGCATTTT
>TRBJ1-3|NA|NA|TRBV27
CASSLDSHSGNTIYF
TGTGCCAGCAGTTTAGACAGTCACTCTGGAAACACCATATATTTT
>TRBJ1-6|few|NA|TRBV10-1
CASSDGSTGTPLHF
TGCGCCAGCAGTGACGGGTCTACCGGGACACCCCTCCACTTT
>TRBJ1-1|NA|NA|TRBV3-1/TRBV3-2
CATGKGTEAFF
TGTGCCACGGGCAAGGGGACTGAAGCTTTCTTT
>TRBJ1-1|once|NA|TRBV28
CASSFGGTEAFF
TGTGCCAGCAGTTTCGGGGGGACTGAAGCTTTCTTT
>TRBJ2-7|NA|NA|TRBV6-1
CASSEGWQGNYEQYF
TGTGCCAGCAGTGAGGGATGGCAGGGGAACTACGAGCAGTACTTC
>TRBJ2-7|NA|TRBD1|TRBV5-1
CASSLRTGGSLSEQYF
TGCGCCAGCAGCTTGAGGACAGGGGGCTCCCTAAGCGAGCAGTACTTC
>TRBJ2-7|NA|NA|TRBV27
CASSLFAGGSYEQYF
TGTGCCAGCAGTTTATTCGCAGGAGGGTCCTACGAGCAGTACTTC
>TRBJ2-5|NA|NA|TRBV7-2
CASSPQAQETQYF
TGTGCCAGCAGCCCCCAGGCCCAAGAGACCCAGTACTTC
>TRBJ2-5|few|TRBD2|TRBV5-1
CASSIGLAGAQETQYF
TGCGCCAGCAGCATCGGACTAGCGGGGGCCCAAGAGACCCAGTACTTC
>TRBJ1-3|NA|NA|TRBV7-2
CASSFWDISGNTIYF
TGTGCCAGCAGCTTCTGGGACATCTCTGGAAACACCATATATTTT
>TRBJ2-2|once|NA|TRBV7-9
CASSPGGLNTGELFF
TGTGCCAGCAGCCCCGGCGGGCTGAACACCGGGGAGCTGTTTTTT
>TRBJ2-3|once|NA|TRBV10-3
CAIDERLANDRELTDTQYF
TGTGCCATCGATGAGAGGTTGGCCAATGACCGGGAGCTCACAGATACGCAGTATTTT
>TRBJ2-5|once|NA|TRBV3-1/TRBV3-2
CASSPAGRTGETQYF
TGTGCCAGCAGCCCTGCGGGCCGGACCGGCGAGACCCAGTACTTC
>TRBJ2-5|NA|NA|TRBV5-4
CASSSTGSTTQYF
TGTGCCAGCAGCTCGACCGGGAGTACAACCCAGTACTTC
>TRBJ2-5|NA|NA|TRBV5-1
CASSLAPQKETQYF
TGCGCCAGCAGCTTGGCCCCGCAGAAAGAGACCCAGTACTTC